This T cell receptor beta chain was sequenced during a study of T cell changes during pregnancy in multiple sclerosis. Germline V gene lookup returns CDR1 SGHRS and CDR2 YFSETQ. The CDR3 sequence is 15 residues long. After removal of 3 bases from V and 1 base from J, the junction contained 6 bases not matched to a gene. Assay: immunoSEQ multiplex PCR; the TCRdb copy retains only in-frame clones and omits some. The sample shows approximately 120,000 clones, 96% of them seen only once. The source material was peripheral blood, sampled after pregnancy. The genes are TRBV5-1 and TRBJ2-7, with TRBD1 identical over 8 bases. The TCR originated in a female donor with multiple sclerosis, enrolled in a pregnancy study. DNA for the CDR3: TGCGCCAGCAGCTCAACCGGGACAGGATCCTACGAGCAGTACTTC. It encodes CASSSTGTGSYEQYF.